This paragraph covers one T cell receptor (beta chain) sequence. This specimen belongs to a study of cytomegalovirus exposure and HLA in healthy donors. About the study: Both the 95 to 150 validation repertoires and the roughly 700 first-cohort repertoires used the same platform, as reported by a later analysis.

Trimming stripped 0 bases from V and 4 bases from J, with 16 bases between. The CDR3 extends over 16 amino acids. Germline CDR1 is SGHNT and CDR2 is YYREEE (reference sequence). Method: immunoSEQ multiplex PCR; TCRdb's copy keeps in-frame clones and lacks some. Of 60,000 to 90,000 clones in the sample, 90% to 95% are singletons; the top ten hold 0.63%. This sequence originates from a woman between 18 and 30 years old in good health and CMV-seronegative. The sample consisted of PBMCs. The chain is built from TRBV5-4 and TRBJ1-2; TRBD1 might be the D (5 bases). Here the CDR3 DNA reads TGTGCCAGCAGCTTGGAGGGGCGGCCCTCCATCTATGGCTACACCTTC. This encodes CASSLEGRPSIYGYTF.